One sample yielded the 32 T cell receptor beta chains listed below, sequenced in a study of cytomegalovirus exposure and HLA in healthy donors. Assay used: immunoSEQ multiplex PCR; TCRdb lists only in-frame clones, some missing. The sample carries about 160,000 clones, about 89% recorded once. The source material was PBMCs. These TCRs come from a woman aged 18-29 years in good health and CMV-seropositive.

This chain links TRBV11-2 with TRBJ2-3; TRBD1 matches 8 bases. Per the germline V gene, CDR1 is SGHAT and CDR2 is FQNNGV. J was trimmed by 5 bases and V by 4 bases; bases with no gene match: 2. The CDR3 totals 13 residues. In DNA, the CDR3 is TGTGCCAGCAGCTCGACAGGGGAAGATACGCAGTATTTT. This codes for CASSSTGEDTQYF.

The CDR3 spells CASSDYYRGLTPTNEKLFF. CDR3 in DNA: TGTGCCAGCAGTGACTACTACAGGGGTCTCACCCCGACTAATGAAAAACTGTTTTTT. This chain connects TRBV6-1 to TRBJ1-4; the match to TRBD1 covers 7 bases. Germline V gene sequence: CDR1 MNHNS, CDR2 SASEGT. The length of the CDR3 is 19 residues. Trimming removed 3 bases from V and 2 bases from J; junction bases left unmatched: 15.

V is TRBV6-5 and J is TRBJ2-1; the D is unclear. The CDR3 sequence is 13 residues long. From germline, CDR1 is MNHEY and CDR2 SVGAGI. The V end was cut by 1 base, the J end by 9 bases, with 10 bases between. Here the CDR3 DNA reads TGTGCCAGCAGTTACTGGAGTGTAGGTGAGCAGTTCTTC. The encoded protein is CASSYWSVGEQFF.

This clone was seen just once. The chain couples TRBV14 to TRBJ2-1, with D tentatively TRBD2 (5 bases). This CDR3 spans 14 amino acids. CDR1 is SGHDN and CDR2 is FVKESK in the germline V gene. Trimming left V 4 bases short and J 9 bases short, with 16 bases between. The CDR3 region has the DNA TGTGCCAGCAGCCCCACCTTATTAGAGGGTGAGCAGTTCTTC. Protein product: CASSPTLLEGEQFF. The variable domain in full, with the rest retrieved from reference TRBV14 and TRBJ2-1, is EAGVTQFPSHSVIEKGQTVTLRCDPISGHDNLYWYRRVMGKEIKFLLHFVKESKQDESGMPNNRFLAERTGGTYSTLKVQPAELEDSGVYFCASSPTLLEGEQFFGPGTRLTVL.

This chain joins TRBV2 and TRBJ1-6; 7 bases match TRBD1. CDR3 size: 15 residues. Per the germline V gene, CDR1 is SNHLY and CDR2 is FYNNEI. V trimming: 6 bases; J trimming: 10 bases; junction bases outside the gene matches: 12. The CDR3 nucleotides read TGTGCCAGCAGACCCCGGGACAGTCTATTATCACCCCTCCACTTT. It specifies CASRPRDSLLSPLHF. Full variable domain (rest looked up from reference TRBV2 and TRBJ1-6): EPEVTQTPSHQVTQMGQEVILRCVPISNHLYFYWYRQILGQKVEFLVSFYNNEISEKSEIFDDQFSVERPDGSNFTLKIRSTKLEDSAMYFCASRPRDSLLSPLHFGNGTRLTVT.

CDR3 in amino acids: CASSIPATGNYGYTF. The CDR3 DNA reads TGTGCCAGTAGTATCCCAGCGACTGGCAACTATGGCTACACCTTC. The chain combines TRBV19 with TRBJ1-2; D unresolved. CDR3 length: 15 residues. Germline CDR1 reads LNHDA; CDR2 reads SQIVND (reference sequence). V lost 3 bases to trimming and J lost 2 bases, with 13 bases between them.

The chain uses TRBV15 and TRBJ2-5; 7 bases are a match to TRBD2. Germline values: CDR1 LNHNV, CDR2 YYDKDF (reference sequence). The CDR3 is made up of 15 amino acids. V lost 5 bases to trimming and J lost 1 base; unmatched junction nucleotides: 7. The chain's CDR3 is CATSGEGRFQETQYF. The CDR3 nucleotides are TGTGCCACCAGCGGGGAGGGGAGATTCCAAGAGACCCAGTACTTC.

V usage is TRBV4-1 and J usage is TRBJ2-7, with 10 bases fitting TRBD2. The ends lost 0 bases at V and 0 bases at J; junction bases unmatched: 14. The CDR3 totals 20 residues. From germline, CDR1 is MGHRA and CDR2 YSYEKL. The CDR3 coding sequence is TGCGCCAGCAGCCAAGAGCCAGTCACTAGCGGGATTCATATCTCCTACGAGCAGTACTTC. Residues: CASSQEPVTSGIHISYEQYF.

V and J are TRBV29-1 and TRBJ2-6, with a possible D match to TRBD2 (7 bases). V lost 5 bases to trimming and J lost 0 bases, with 11 bases between them. This CDR3 region has 15 residues. Germline CDR1 reads SQVTM; CDR2 reads ANQGSEA. CDR3 sequence reads: CSVMGGHSGANVLTF. The DNA of the CDR3 is TGCAGCGTTATGGGGGGGCACTCTGGGGCCAACGTCCTGACTTTC.

The rearrangement uses TRBV18 and TRBJ2-7, with a tentative D call TRBD1 (6 bases). There are 14 residues in the CDR3. Germline V gene sequence: CDR1 KGHSH, CDR2 LQKENI. Deletions cut 3 bases from V and 1 base from J, with 10 bases between. CDR3 loop: CASSPGTLSYEQYF. CDR3 in DNA: TGTGCCAGCTCACCCGGGACACTATCCTACGAGCAGTACTTC.

This clone was counted once. The chain carries TRBV11-2 and TRBJ2-1; TRBD2 matches at 10 bases. CDR3 length equals 14 residues. The ends lost 2 bases at V and 9 bases at J; junction bases unmatched: 4. The germline CDR1 and CDR2 sequences are SGHAT and FQNNGV. The CDR3 DNA reads as TGTGCCAGCAGCTTAAGCGGGGGGGCCACTGAGCAGTTCTTC. Its protein product is CASSLSGGATEQFF.

Turning to this clone: The junction departs from the called germline gene at one end, perhaps through a read error. The V gene is TRBV2, the J gene TRBJ1-2; TRBD1 matches 7 bases. Germline CDR1 reads SNHLY; CDR2 reads FYNNEI. The CDR3 totals 11 residues. The CDR3 sequence: CASSELRDSSF. In DNA form, the CDR3 reads TGTGCCAGCAGTGAATTAAGGGACAGTTCCTTC.

The V and J genes are TRBV29-1 and TRBJ2-5, with a possible D match to TRBD2 (5 bases). V gave up 5 bases and J gave up 5 bases, with 12 bases separating them. The CDR3 is 12 amino acids. CDR1 is SQVTM and CDR2 is ANQGSEA in the germline V gene. DNA of the CDR3: TGCAGCGTTAAAAGCGGACCGGAGACCCAGTACTTC. It is translated as CSVKSGPETQYF. Full variable domain (remainder filled in from reference TRBV29-1 and TRBJ2-5): SAVISQKPSRDICQRGTSLTIQCQVDSQVTMMFWYRQQPGQSLTLIATANQGSEATYESGFVIDKFPISRPNLTFSTLTVSNMSPEDSSIYLCSVKSGPETQYFGPGTRLLVL.

The rearrangement joins TRBV6-5 to TRBJ2-7; 11 bases agree with TRBD1. The CDR3 length is 15 residues. Germline CDR1 reads MNHEY; CDR2 reads SVGAGI. Losses at the gene ends were 7 bases for V and 5 bases for J; bases not matched to a gene: 10. For the CDR3, the DNA is TGTGCCAGCACCTTAGCGGGGACAGGGGGAGACGAGCAGTACTTC. This encodes CASTLAGTGGDEQYF.

The chain recombines TRBV27 with TRBJ1-1, with D possibly being TRBD1 (6 bases). Germline V lookup: CDR1 MNHEY, CDR2 SMNVEV (reference sequence). The V and J ends lost 4 bases and 1 base respectively, with 7 bases between them. The CDR3 is 13 amino acids. The chain's CDR3 is CASSSQGNTEAFF. CDR3 DNA sequence: TGTGCCAGCAGTTCACAGGGGAACACTGAAGCTTTCTTT.

The V gene is TRBV4-1, the J gene TRBJ1-2; 7 bases align to TRBD1. Germline CDR1 is MGHRA and CDR2 is YSYEKL. This CDR3 is 15 amino acids long. The trim removed 3 bases at V and 6 bases at J, leaving 10 bases unmatched. In nucleotides, the CDR3 is TGCGCCAGCAGCCAGGGGACAGCCCGTGGGGATGGCTACACCTTC. It translates to CASSQGTARGDGYTF.

V gene TRBV9 combines with J gene TRBJ2-2; a possible D gene is TRBD1 (5 bases). The germline V gene encodes CDR1 SGDLS and CDR2 YYNGEE. V was pared by 0 bases and J by 6 bases, with 6 bases between. CDR3 length equals 13 residues. The CDR3 region is CASSVGRAGELFF. CDR3 nucleotides: TGTGCCAGCAGCGTAGGCAGGGCCGGGGAGCTGTTTTTT.

This chain links TRBV10-2 with TRBJ2-1, with D perhaps TRBD2 (5 bases). The germline CDR1 and CDR2 sequences are WSHSY and SAAADI. There are 16 residues in the CDR3. V was trimmed by 2 bases and J by 7 bases, leaving 18 bases between them. The CDR3 nucleotides read TGCGCCAGCAGTGAGACCCTAGCCTTCGGCCTAAATGAGCAGTTCTTC. This codes for CASSETLAFGLNEQFF.

This clone came up a few times. V and J are TRBV6-5 and TRBJ1-1, with 7 bases that match TRBD1. With V trimmed by 7 bases and J by 10 bases, 6 bases remained unmatched. The CDR3 runs 11 residues. Looked up from germline, CDR1 is MNHEY and CDR2 is SVGAGI. CDR3 bases: TGTGCCAGCAAGGCTGAGGGGGCAGCTTTCTTT. This translates into CASKAEGAAFF.

This clone was detected once. The CDR3 loop is CASSLSLDNSYEQYF. In DNA form, the CDR3 reads TGCGCCAGCAGCTTATCGCTCGACAACTCCTACGAGCAGTACTTC. The chain combines TRBV4-3 with TRBJ2-7; no definite D call. The germline V and J ends were trimmed by 5 bases and 0 bases, with 14 bases remaining between them. The CDR3 is 15 residues long. CDR1 LGHNA and CDR2 YSLEER come from the germline V gene.

The rearrangement joins TRBV5-1 to TRBJ2-2; TRBD1 matches 7 bases. Trimming cost V 0 bases and J 6 bases; bases outside gene matches: 14. The CDR3 length is 18 residues. Germline V gives CDR1 SGHRS, CDR2 YFSETQ. CDR3 coding DNA: TGCGCCAGCAGCTTGGGATTTAGACAGGGAGAATCGGCCGGGGAGCTGTTTTTT. This gives the protein CASSLGFRQGESAGELFF. Complete variable domain (other parts from reference TRBV5-1 and TRBJ2-2): KAGVTQTPRYLIKTRGQQVTLSCSPISGHRSVSWYQQTPGQGLQFLFEYFSETQRNKGNFPGRFSGRQFSNSRSEMNVSTLELGDSALYLCASSLGFRQGESAGELFFGEGSRLTVL.

This clone was counted a few times. The chain employs TRBV6-5 and TRBJ1-1; D is perhaps TRBD1 (6 bases). Germline CDR1 is MNHEY and CDR2 is SVGAGI. The V end was cut by 4 bases, the J end by 2 bases, with 11 bases between. CDR3 length: 14 residues. CDR3 sequence: CASSWNRVNTEAFF. The CDR3 DNA is TGTGCCAGCAGTTGGAACAGGGTAAACACTGAAGCTTTCTTT.

The chain couples TRBV6-4 to TRBJ2-1, with D perhaps TRBD1 (6 bases). The V and J ends lost 0 bases and 3 bases respectively, with 12 bases between them. Germline CDR1 and CDR2: MRHNA and SNTAGT. This CDR3 comprises 16 residues. CDR3 sequence reads: CASSDSYRVVYNEQFF. CDR3 in DNA: TGTGCCAGCAGTGACTCGTACAGGGTGGTCTACAATGAGCAGTTCTTC.

The J gene is TRBJ2-5, the V gene TRBV6-5; D is possibly TRBD1 (6 bases). CDR1 and CDR2 from the germline V gene are MNHEY and SVGAGI. The CDR3 contains 14 residues. V was trimmed by 6 bases and J by 4 bases, leaving 15 bases between them. CDR3: CASRGSGTRETQYF. The CDR3 DNA sequence: TGTGCCAGCAGAGGATCCGGGACACGAGAGACCCAGTACTTC.

V and J are TRBV11-2 and TRBJ2-7, with D maybe TRBD1 (6 bases). This CDR3 spans 14 amino acids. CDR1 SGHAT and CDR2 FQNNGV come from the germline V gene. Trimming removed 0 bases at V and 4 bases at J, with 10 bases between. The CDR3 DNA reads TGTGCCAGCAGCTTAGACAGGGGTGGGTACGAGCAGTACTTC. It specifies CASSLDRGGYEQYF.

This clone was detected only a few times. The chain employs TRBV4-3 and TRBJ2-7, with 7 bases identical to TRBD1. The junction had 12 bases not matched to a gene; V was cut back by 3 bases and J by 7 bases. The CDR3 spans 15 residues. Germline V gene lookup returns CDR1 LGHNA and CDR2 YSLEER. CDR3 DNA: TGCGCCAGCAGCCAGACCCGGGACAGAGGCCGGGAGCAGTACTTC. Protein sequence: CASSQTRDRGREQYF.

This clone was observed a single time. The V and J genes are TRBV6-5 and TRBJ2-7; D possibly corresponds to TRBD2 (5 bases). Germline-derived CDR1 and CDR2 are MNHEY and SVGAGI. The germline V and J ends were trimmed by 6 bases and 3 bases, with 15 bases remaining between them. The CDR3 covers 14 residues. This chain's CDR3 is CASSLGLGYYEQYF. The CDR3 DNA follows: TGTGCCAGCAGCCTCGGACTCGGATACTACGAGCAGTACTTC.

The rearrangement uses TRBV7-9 and TRBJ1-2; 7 bases are a match to TRBD1. The CDR3 has 13 residues. V dropped 3 bases and J dropped 4; count of bases not matched to a gene: 2. Germline lookup yields CDR1 SEHNR and CDR2 FQNEAQ (reference sequence). CDR3 coding DNA: TGTGCCAGCAGCTTGAGGGACAGCTATGGCTACACCTTC. It translates to CASSLRDSYGYTF.

The chain joins TRBV19 to TRBJ2-2; perhaps TRBD1 as D (5 bases). The CDR3 covers 14 residues. CDR1 and CDR2 from the germline V gene are LNHDA and SQIVND (reference sequence). Deletions cut 4 bases from V and 2 bases from J, with 8 bases between. The CDR3 DNA reads TGTGCCAGTAGTAAGACAGTAAACACCGGGGAGCTGTTTTTT. The encoded protein is CASSKTVNTGELFF.

The rearrangement links TRBV7-8 to TRBJ1-5; D gene unclear. V was cut by 5 bases and J by 3 bases, with 11 bases left in between. Germline lookup yields CDR1 SGHVS and CDR2 FQNEAQ. The CDR3 spans 14 residues. The CDR3 nucleotides are TGTGCCAGCAGCCCTTCGAGGTTCAATCAGCCCCAGCATTTT. Protein: CASSPSRFNQPQHF.

V is TRBV6-1 and J is TRBJ1-2; D is unresolved. V dropped 3 bases and J dropped 6 bases, with 17 bases sitting between them. In germline, CDR1 is MNHNS, CDR2 SASEGT. The CDR3 consists of 15 residues. CDR3: CASSDARVRLHGYTF. For the CDR3, the DNA is TGTGCCAGCAGTGACGCGAGGGTCAGACTCCATGGCTACACCTTC.

This chain connects TRBV30 to TRBJ1-4, with D maybe TRBD1 (5 bases). Trimming pared 5 bases from V and 4 bases from J, leaving 14 bases between. The germline V gene has CDR1 GTSNPN and CDR2 SVGIG (reference sequence). The CDR3 is made up of 14 amino acids. The CDR3 protein is CAWAGGRDNEKLFF. CDR3 bases: TGTGCCTGGGCGGGGGGAAGGGATAATGAAAAACTGTTTTTT.